This T cell receptor beta chain was captured by sequencing in a study of shared T cell receptors in the human thymus. Clones were read by immunoSEQ multiplex PCR, and TCRdb kept only the in-frame ones, dropping some. This table has 550,000 to 800,000 clones, 80% to 90% appearing once. A single count supports this clone. The V end was cut by 11 bases, the J end by 0 bases, with 25 bases between. CDR1 and CDR2 from the germline V gene are SNHLY and FYNNEI. This CDR3 comprises 17 residues. These data were also reused for a study on human thymus T cells.

The TCR comes from a girl in the first two years of life with a congenital heart defect. This chain connects TRBV2 to TRBJ1-1, with D possibly matching TRBD1 (5 bases). Specimen: thymocytes. In DNA, the CDR3 is TGTGCCGGCGGGCTGGATGGGGGGGTCGGGATGAACACTGAAGCTTTCTTT. Amino acid sequence: CAGGLDGGVGMNTEAFF.